The 20 T cell receptor beta chains below come from one sample, sequenced in a study of cytomegalovirus exposure and HLA in healthy donors (dated by TCRdb to the late 2010s). Receptor libraries were prepared by the immunoSEQ multiplex PCR assay. For the multiplex PCR, a mixture combining 60 forward primers for TCR Vbeta segments and 13 reverse primers for TCR Jbeta segments was used. TCRdb limited this immuneACCESS table to in-frame rearrangements with V and J called. A share of clones is missing; checked studies link under half to unresolved V genes, and the rest is unexplained. This sample comprises 100,000 to 150,000 clones, approximately 80% of them detected only once. The top ten clones comprise under 6% of the sample. The sample consisted of PBMCs. The receptors originated from a woman between 35 and 50 years old in good health and CMV-seropositive.

The gene calls are TRBV5-1 and TRBJ2-5, with 12 bases that match TRBD1. The CDR3 covers 15 residues. Germline assignment: CDR1 SGHRS and CDR2 YFSETQ. Germline trimming cut 0 bases from V and 5 bases from J; bases unmatched to any gene: 2. The CDR3 DNA reads TGCGCCAGCAGCTTGGCAGGGACAGGGGGCGAGACCCAGTACTTC. This encodes CASSLAGTGGETQYF.

This clone was recorded once. This chain connects TRBV7-2 to TRBJ1-5, with D hard to call. CDR1 and CDR2 from the germline V gene are SGHTA and FQGNSA. Trimming shortened V by 8 bases and J by 6 bases, and 14 bases separated the two germline ends. CDR3 length equals 13 residues. The CDR3 spells CASALSGSQPQHF. The CDR3 DNA reads TGTGCCAGCGCCCTGTCGGGGTCTCAGCCCCAGCATTTT.

This rearrangement joins TRBV12-5 to TRBJ2-1, with 7 nucleotides matching TRBD2. The CDR3 spans 14 residues. Germline CDR1 reads LGHNT; CDR2 reads FRNRAP. The ends lost 7 bases at V and 7 bases at J; junction bases unmatched: 10. The CDR3 DNA follows: TGTGCTAGTGCTTCAGTGACTAGCAGGAATGAGCAGTTCTTC. This translates into CASASVTSRNEQFF.

The chain has TRBV4-1 and TRBJ1-1, with TRBD1 matching over 8 bases. Germline lookup yields CDR1 MGHRA and CDR2 YSYEKL. CDR3 size: 16 residues. V gave up 4 bases and J gave up 4 bases; unmatched junction bases: 11. The DNA of the CDR3 is TGCGCCAGCAGCCCAGGACAGGGAGGTTGGGGCACTGAAGCTTTCTTT. Protein sequence: CASSPGQGGWGTEAFF.

As concerns this clone: The germline gene is not matched at one end of the junction; a read error may be the cause. The chain links TRBV7-9 to TRBJ2-3; 7 bases match TRBD1. CDR1 and CDR2 from the germline V gene are SEHNR and FQNEAQ (reference sequence). This CDR3 is 16 amino acids long. In nucleotides, the CDR3 is TGTGCCAGCAGCTTTTTTGTGGGACCAAGGACAGGTACGCAGTATTTT. It codes for CASSFFVGPRTGTQYF.

The chain has TRBV11-2 and TRBJ2-3; D call uncertain. In germline, CDR1 is SGHAT, CDR2 FQNNGV. The CDR3 loop spans 13 amino acids. Trimming pared 8 bases from V and 5 bases from J, leaving 14 bases between. The CDR3: CASARVSGDTQYF. The CDR3 region has the DNA TGTGCCAGCGCCCGGGTGTCGGGAGATACGCAGTATTTT.

The chain uses TRBV27 and TRBJ2-7; D is ambiguous. With 3 bases removed from V and 1 base from J, the gap between germline ends came to 10 bases. Germline-derived CDR1 and CDR2 are MNHEY and SMNVEV (reference sequence). The CDR3 totals 14 residues. The CDR3 loop reads CASSLSGASYEQYF. The CDR3 DNA is TGTGCCAGCAGTTTGTCTGGAGCGTCCTACGAGCAGTACTTC.

The rearrangement uses TRBV29-1 and TRBJ2-3; D is uncertain. V dropped 0 bases and J dropped 0 bases, with 7 bases sitting between them. There are 14 residues in the CDR3. The germline V gene encodes CDR1 SQVTM and CDR2 ANQGSEA. As DNA, the CDR3 is TGCAGCGTTGAAGATCCGACTAGCACAGATACGCAGTATTTT. Its translation: CSVEDPTSTDTQYF.

This chain joins TRBV29-1 and TRBJ1-1; a possible D gene is TRBD1 (6 bases). In germline, CDR1 is SQVTM, CDR2 ANQGSEA. This CDR3 is 12 amino acids long. Trimming cost V 4 bases and J 5 bases, with 11 bases left between them. The CDR3 spells CSVGQVGTEAFF. As DNA, the CDR3 is TGCAGCGTTGGACAGGTAGGGACTGAAGCTTTCTTT.

This clone was observed a few times. This rearrangement joins TRBV7-2 to TRBJ1-5; 7 bases fit TRBD1. Trimming took 5 bases from V and 5 from J; bases not matched to a gene: 9. The CDR3 extends over 15 amino acids. Germline assignment: CDR1 SGHTA and CDR2 FQGNSA. CDR3 protein: CASSLGGRGYQPQHF. The CDR3 bases are TGTGCCAGCAGCCTGGGGGGCAGGGGGTATCAGCCCCAGCATTTT.

J is TRBJ1-5 and V is TRBV28, with D perhaps TRBD1 (5 bases). Trimming took 6 bases from V and 3 from J, leaving 12 bases between them. Per the germline V gene, CDR1 is MDHEN and CDR2 is SYDVKM. The CDR3 is 14 residues long. The chain's CDR3 is CASSTTGDNQPQHF. The DNA for the CDR3 is TGTGCCAGCAGCACTACAGGAGACAATCAGCCCCAGCATTTT.

V is TRBV6-5 and J is TRBJ1-2, with D uncertain. This CDR3 has 13 amino acids. Germline assignment: CDR1 MNHEY and CDR2 SVGAGI. Trimming pared 4 bases from V and 6 bases from J, leaving 12 bases between. CDR3 residues: CASSLTRSHGYTF. The CDR3 bases are TGTGCCAGCAGTTTAACGAGGTCTCATGGCTACACCTTC.

The chain recombines TRBV5-1 with TRBJ2-1; no clear D. Germline V lookup: CDR1 SGHRS, CDR2 YFSETQ. The CDR3 covers 15 residues. V was clipped by 1 base and J by 3 bases, with 11 bases between them. The CDR3 sequence: CASSLTLTGYNEQFF. CDR3 DNA: TGCGCCAGCAGCTTGACTTTAACTGGCTACAATGAGCAGTTCTTC.

The rearrangement joins TRBV11-2 to TRBJ2-5, with 9 bases aligning to TRBD2. The CDR3 extends over 17 amino acids. Per germline, CDR1 SGHAT and CDR2 FQNNGV. The J segment lost 0 bases and the V segment lost 1 base, leaving 6 bases of the junction unmatched. Here the CDR3 reads CASSLGSSGGYQETQYF. The CDR3 DNA reads TGTGCCAGCAGCTTAGGATCCAGCGGGGGGTACCAAGAGACCCAGTACTTC.

The sample holds one count of this clone. The V gene is TRBV4-3, the J gene TRBJ2-7; D is perhaps TRBD2 (6 bases). The length of the CDR3 is 14 residues. Germline lookup yields CDR1 LGHNA and CDR2 YSLEER. The germline V and J ends were trimmed by 0 bases and 3 bases, with 9 bases remaining between them. The chain's CDR3 is CASSQDPGSYEQYF. The CDR3 coding sequence is TGCGCCAGCAGCCAAGATCCCGGGAGCTACGAGCAGTACTTC.

The genes are TRBV2 and TRBJ2-7, with 11 bases fitting TRBD1. The CDR3 length is 14 residues. V trimming: 6 bases; J trimming: 7 bases; junction bases outside the gene matches: 8. Germline CDR1 and CDR2: SNHLY and FYNNEI. DNA for the CDR3: TGTGCCAGCAGCGGGACAGGGGGAGGTGGGGAGCAGTACTTC. It is translated as CASSGTGGGGEQYF.

This chain joins TRBV5-1 and TRBJ2-1; 8 nucleotides match TRBD1. V dropped 0 bases and J dropped 6; count of bases not matched to a gene: 8. CDR1 and CDR2 from the germline V gene are SGHRS and YFSETQ. The CDR3 runs to 16 residues. CDR3 sequence (DNA): TGCGCCAGCAGCTTGGGGGGGACAGGAGGGGCCAATGAGCAGTTCTTC. This codes for CASSLGGTGGANEQFF.

The chain uses TRBV12-5 and TRBJ2-3; tentatively, D is TRBD2 (5 bases). The CDR3 contains 13 residues. Germline lookup yields CDR1 LGHNT and CDR2 FRNRAP. Between the trimmed V and J ends, which lost 6 bases and 3 bases, there was a span of 10 bases. The CDR3 here is CASGPTGTDTQYF. The CDR3 DNA follows: TGTGCTAGTGGCCCTACGGGGACAGATACGCAGTATTTT.

CDR3 loop: CASSLGLQSSGNTIYF. CDR3 nucleotides: TGCGCCAGCAGCTTGGGGCTACAGAGCTCTGGAAACACCATATATTTT. This chain joins TRBV5-1 and TRBJ1-3; D is undetermined. CDR1 and CDR2 from the germline V gene are SGHRS and YFSETQ. V dropped 0 bases and J dropped 0 bases, with 10 bases sitting between them. The CDR3 covers 16 residues.

The chain links TRBV28 to TRBJ1-5, with a tentative D call TRBD1 (6 bases). V lost 0 bases to trimming and J lost 2 bases, with 11 bases between them. Looked up from germline, CDR1 is MDHEN and CDR2 is SYDVKM. The CDR3 totals 16 residues. CDR3: CASSLWTGMGNQPQHF. In DNA, the CDR3 is TGTGCCAGCAGTTTATGGACAGGTATGGGCAATCAGCCCCAGCATTTT. Combining the CDR3 with reference TRBV28 and TRBJ1-5 gives the whole variable domain DVKVTQSSRYLVKRTGEKVFLECVQDMDHENMFWYRQDPGLGLRLIYFSYDVKMKEKGDIPEGYSVSREKKERFSLILESASTNQTSMYLCASSLWTGMGNQPQHFGDGTRLSIL.